The next 21 T cell receptor beta chains were all read from a single sample in a study of blood T cells in healthy people across ages. The use of a sample-barcoded 5' primer and a J-beta primer mix characterized a second PCR of about 6 to 11 cycles. TCRdb recomputed calls from the 5' RACE reads with MiXCR, one row per CDR3 protein. The sample lists roughly 800,000 distinct CDR3 sequences, more than 20% occurring once. This sample was also put to use in a study of T cells of mothers and their children.

Sample: blood. These receptors were collected from a boy aged 5-17 years in good health.

The gene calls are TRBV7-9 and TRBJ2-5; D call uncertain. The ends were cut back, 7 bases at V and 4 bases at J, with 10 bases in the middle. This CDR3 spans 12 amino acids. CDR1 is SEHNR, CDR2 FQNEAQ, per germline (reference sequence). This chain's CDR3 is CASTPGPETQYF. In DNA, the CDR3 is TGTGCCAGCACCCCCGGGCCAGAGACCCAGTACTTC.

For the CDR3, the DNA is TGCGCCAGCAGCCATCACGCAGGGTCTAATGAAGCTTTCTTT. It is translated as CASSHHAGSNEAFF. This chain connects TRBV4-3 to TRBJ1-1; tentative D call: TRBD1 (5 bases). The V gene lost 3 bases and the J gene lost 7 bases, with 15 bases spanning the gap. CDR1 is LGHNA, CDR2 YSLEER, per germline. The CDR3 totals 14 residues.

This clonotype has only a few counts. This chain's CDR3 is CASTSNTGELFF. CDR3 nucleotides: TGTGCCAGCACTTCTAACACCGGGGAGCTGTTTTTT. The chain has TRBV19 and TRBJ2-2; D gene uncertain. CDR3 length equals 12 residues. The V and J ends lost 9 bases and 2 bases respectively, with 7 bases between them. CDR1 LNHDA and CDR2 SQIVND come from the germline V gene (reference sequence).

With respect to this clonotype: At one end the junction does not follow the germline gene, possibly because of a read error. The chain employs TRBV28 and TRBJ1-5; 7 bases line up with TRBD1. The germline gives CDR1 MDHEN, CDR2 SYDVKM. There are 15 residues in the CDR3. The CDR3 nucleotides read TGTGCCAGCAGGGGACAGCAGTATAGCAATCACCCCCAGCATTTT. It is translated as CASRGQQYSNHPQHF.

The chain links TRBV13 to TRBJ2-7; TRBD1 might be the D (6 bases). V was clipped by 4 bases and J by 2 bases, with 12 bases between them. This CDR3 has 14 amino acids. Germline values: CDR1 PRHDT, CDR2 FYEKMQ (reference sequence). CDR3 sequence (DNA): TGTGCCAGCAGCTCCGACAGGAAAACCTACGAGCAGTACTTC. Its protein is CASSSDRKTYEQYF.

This rearrangement joins TRBV7-3 to TRBJ2-7; 10 bases are shared with TRBD2. Germline V gene sequence: CDR1 SGHTA, CDR2 FQGTGA. The CDR3 consists of 14 residues. Losses at the gene ends were 5 bases for V and 5 bases for J; bases not matched to a gene: 6. The CDR3 sequence: CASSPSGRIDEQYF. The CDR3 DNA sequence: TGTGCCAGCAGCCCTAGCGGGAGAATCGACGAGCAGTACTTC.

The CDR3 DNA reads as TGCAGCGTGGGAACAGGGGCGAGAGAGACCCAGTACTTC. It specifies CSVGTGARETQYF. The rearrangement links TRBV29-1 to TRBJ2-5; 7 bases match TRBD1. The CDR3 is made up of 13 amino acids. Germline V gene lookup returns CDR1 SQVTM and CDR2 ANQGSEA. The V gene end was trimmed by 6 bases and the J gene end by 4 bases; junction bases not matched to a gene: 8.

There are a few counts of this clonotype. This chain links TRBV3-1 with TRBJ2-4; 7 positions agree with TRBD2. The CDR3 is 15 amino acids. The trim removed 4 bases at V and 3 bases at J, leaving 6 bases unmatched. Germline V gene data show CDR1 as LGHDT and CDR2 as YNNKEL (reference sequence). In DNA form, the CDR3 reads TGTGCCAGCAGCCCCGGACTAGGGAGCAAAAACATTCAGTACTTC. The encoded protein is CASSPGLGSKNIQYF. Complete variable domain (other parts from reference TRBV3-1 and TRBJ2-4): DTAVSQTPKYLVTQMGNDKSIKCEQNLGHDTMYWYKQDSKKFLKIMFSYNNKELIINETVPNRFSPKSPDKAHLNLHINSLELGDSAVYFCASSPGLGSKNIQYFGAGTRLSVL.

The chain employs TRBV29-1 and TRBJ2-5; 7 bases match TRBD2. Germline V CDR1 and CDR2: SQVTM, ANQGSEA. With 4 bases clipped from V and 5 bases from J, the junction kept 7 bases outside the gene matches. The CDR3 has 13 residues. The CDR3 nucleotides read TGCAGCGTTGCCGCTTGGGAGGGGGAGACCCAGTACTTC. Its translation is CSVAAWEGETQYF.

V and J are TRBV12-3 or TRBV12-4 and TRBJ1-6; possible D gene TRBD1, 5 bases. Deletions cut 4 bases from V and 7 bases from J, with 11 bases between. CDR3 length: 14 residues. CDR3 sequence reads: CASSSRDGNSPLHF. CDR3 coding DNA: TGTGCCAGCAGTTCCCGGGACGGAAATTCACCCCTCCACTTT.

The V call is TRBV24-1, the J call TRBJ1-5; no reliable D call. CDR1 and CDR2 (germline): KGHDR, SFDVKD. The CDR3 covers 13 residues. The V end was cut by 2 bases, the J end by 0 bases, with 1 base between. The CDR3 nucleotides read TGTGCCACCAGTGATTCTAGCAATCAGCCCCAGCATTTT. Translation: CATSDSSNQPQHF.

This clonotype appeared a few times. The chain couples TRBV18 to TRBJ2-7, with 11 bases lining up with TRBD2. Trimming removed 5 bases from V and 0 bases from J; junction bases left unmatched: 6. The length of the CDR3 is 16 residues. Germline V gives CDR1 KGHSH, CDR2 LQKENI. CDR3 in amino acids: CASSSSLAGGSYEQYF. In nucleotides, the CDR3 is TGTGCCAGCTCATCATCTCTAGCGGGGGGCTCCTACGAGCAGTACTTC.

This clonotype showed up just a few times. This chain connects TRBV24-1 to TRBJ1-5, with D unresolved. CDR3 length equals 13 residues. V shed 9 bases and J shed 0 bases, with 8 bases lying between them. Germline V gene sequence: CDR1 KGHDR, CDR2 SFDVKD. The CDR3 loop reads CATGRFSNQPQHF. For the CDR3, the DNA is TGTGCCACCGGCCGATTTAGCAATCAGCCCCAGCATTTT.

J is TRBJ2-5 and V is TRBV20-1; the D gene is possibly TRBD2 (5 bases). CDR3 length: 16 amino acids. Trimming removed 6 bases at V and 1 base at J, with 21 bases between. Germline V CDR1 and CDR2: DFQATT, SNEGSKA (reference sequence). CDR3 sequence: CSAKAPISELQETQYF. CDR3 nucleotide sequence: TGCAGTGCAAAAGCCCCCATTAGCGAACTCCAAGAGACCCAGTACTTC.

V is TRBV21-1 and J is TRBJ2-3. TRBV21-1 is labeled a pseudogene. The CDR3 runs to 12 residues. CDR3 sequence reads: CASSKGTDTQYF. The CDR3 region has the DNA TGTGCCAGCAGCAAAGGGACAGATACGCAGTATTTT.

This clonotype was observed a handful of times. This rearrangement joins TRBV25-1 to TRBJ2-7; 9 bases line up with TRBD2. The DNA end is a closer match to TRBJ2-1, so the J assignment may be wrong. The germline gives CDR1 MGHDK, CDR2 SYGVNS. The CDR3 is 16 amino acids. CDR3 region: CASSGNSGRRLNEQFF. The CDR3 region has the DNA TGTGCCAGCAGTGGAAACAGCGGGAGGAGGTTGAATGAGCAGTTCTTC.

The chain recombines TRBV5-5 with TRBJ2-7; no clear D. The CDR3 sequence is 15 residues long. Germline CDR1 and CDR2: SGHKS and YYEKEE (reference sequence). V was pared by 3 bases and J by 0 bases, with 13 bases between. The CDR3 reads CASSSTWPSSYEQYF. The DNA of the CDR3 is TGTGCCAGCAGCTCCACTTGGCCTAGCTCCTACGAGCAGTACTTC.

This clonotype was observed a few times. The chain links TRBV3-1 to TRBJ2-5; TRBD2 matches at 9 bases. The junction had 10 bases not matched to a gene; V was cut back by 0 bases and J by 2 bases. Germline lookup yields CDR1 LGHDT and CDR2 YNNKEL (reference sequence). The CDR3 consists of 18 residues. In DNA form, the CDR3 reads TGTGCCAGCAGCCAAGATCGTATTAGCGGGGGTTTTCAAGAGACCCAGTACTTC. This gives the protein CASSQDRISGGFQETQYF.

This clonotype occurred once. In DNA, the CDR3 is TGCAGCGTTGCTCTCGGAGATACGCAGTATTTT. Translated: CSVALGDTQYF. The rearrangement joins TRBV29-1 to TRBJ2-3; D not resolved. Trimming removed 4 bases at V and 5 bases at J, with 7 bases between. The germline CDR1 and CDR2 sequences are SQVTM and ANQGSEA. The CDR3 spans 11 residues.

The rearrangement uses TRBV6-5 and TRBJ2-3; a weak D match, TRBD1 (6 bases). The CDR3 runs to 15 residues. Germline V gives CDR1 MNHEY, CDR2 SVGAGI. Trimming pared 5 bases from V and 2 bases from J, leaving 14 bases between. CDR3 region: CASSPRDTLTDTQYF. The CDR3 DNA reads as TGTGCCAGCAGTCCGAGGGACACCCTCACAGATACGCAGTATTTT.

The chain links TRBV28 to TRBJ2-1; D gene unclear. V lost 9 bases and J 5 bases, leaving 14 bases between the germline ends. This CDR3 has 13 amino acids. Germline V gene lookup returns CDR1 MDHEN and CDR2 SYDVKM. This CDR3 reads CARGPLSDNEQFF. The DNA for the CDR3 is TGTGCCAGAGGACCCCTCAGCGACAATGAGCAGTTCTTC.